The 29 T cell receptor beta chains in this list originate from one sample, sequenced in a study of OX40 agonist ivuxolimab in advanced cancers. Clones were sequenced by immunoSEQ multiplex PCR, and TCRdb holds only the in-frame ones, with some missing. The sample gives tens of thousands of clones, about four fifths of which show up once; over 6.5% is in the top ten. The source material was CD4+ or CD8+ T cells sorted from blood, sampled in a trial of the OX40 agonist ivuxolimab. These receptors all come from an adult with an advanced solid tumor such as melanoma, head and neck, liver or kidney cancer.

The rearrangement uses TRBV15 and TRBJ2-5, with no clear D. V was trimmed by 4 bases and J by 5 bases, leaving 11 bases between them. The CDR3 has 13 amino acids. CDR1 and CDR2 from the germline V gene are LNHNV and YYDKDF (reference sequence). The CDR3 coding sequence is TGTGCCACCAGCATCATGGTTTGGGAGACCCAGTACTTC. Amino acid sequence: CATSIMVWETQYF.

The CDR3 bases are TGTGCCAGCAGCCGGGGGCAGGACAATCAGCCCCAGCATTTT. The encoded protein is CASSRGQDNQPQHF. The V gene is TRBV5-6, the J gene TRBJ1-5; perhaps TRBD1 as D (6 bases). Germline CDR1 is SGHDT and CDR2 is YYEEEE. CDR3 length: 14 amino acids. Trimming removed 4 bases from V and 3 bases from J, with 11 bases in between. Combining the CDR3 with reference TRBV5-6 and TRBJ1-5 gives the whole variable domain DAGVTQSPTHLIKTRGQQVTLRCSPKSGHDTVSWYQQALGQGPQFIFQYYEEEERQRGNFPDRFSGHQFPNYSSELNVNALLLGDSALYLCASSRGQDNQPQHFGDGTRLSIL.

CDR3 in DNA: TGTGCCAGCAGCCGGACGGGTGGGGAAAAACTGTTTTTT. Encoded protein: CASSRTGGEKLFF. V usage is TRBV7-3 and J usage is TRBJ1-4; D not resolved. V was trimmed by 5 bases and J by 8 bases, leaving 12 bases between them. Germline CDR1 reads SGHTA; CDR2 reads FQGTGA. The CDR3 runs 13 residues.

V and J are TRBV18 and TRBJ1-6, with 9 bases lining up with TRBD1. This CDR3 contains 15 residues. Trimming took 5 bases from V and 7 from J; bases not matched to a gene: 6. CDR1 and CDR2 from the germline V gene are KGHSH and LQKENI. As DNA, the CDR3 is TGTGCCAGCTCATCCTGGACAGGGGAGAATTCACCCCTCCACTTT. It encodes CASSSWTGENSPLHF.

This sequence joins TRBV5-1 and TRBJ2-2, with 8 bases matching TRBD2. Trimming removed 0 bases from V and 1 base from J; junction bases left unmatched: 2. CDR1 SGHRS and CDR2 YFSETQ come from the germline V gene. This CDR3 comprises 16 residues. The CDR3 nucleotides read TGCGCCAGCAGCTTGGCCCGGGGGGGGAACACCGGGGAGCTGTTTTTT. This codes for CASSLARGGNTGELFF. Based on the CDR3 plus reference TRBV5-1 and TRBJ2-2, the full variable domain is KAGVTQTPRYLIKTRGQQVTLSCSPISGHRSVSWYQQTPGQGLQFLFEYFSETQRNKGNFPGRFSGRQFSNSRSEMNVSTLELGDSALYLCASSLARGGNTGELFFGEGSRLTVL.

The chain is built from TRBV9 and TRBJ2-3; no clear D gene. Germline-derived CDR1 and CDR2 are SGDLS and YYNGEE. V shed 0 bases and J shed 5 bases, with 4 bases lying between them. This CDR3 has 12 amino acids. The CDR3 sequence is CASSVGVDTQYF. The CDR3 nucleotides are TGTGCCAGCAGCGTAGGAGTAGATACGCAGTATTTT.

About this clone: In the same sample, other DNA sequences code for this CDR3. The rearrangement uses TRBV7-2 and TRBJ1-1, with D uncertain. Germline V gives CDR1 SGHTA, CDR2 FQGNSA. Trimming took 1 base from V and 1 from J, leaving 4 bases between them. The CDR3 spans 13 residues. The CDR3 DNA reads TGTGCCAGCAGCTTAGGAGCGAACACTGAAGCTTTCTTT. This sequence encodes CASSLGANTEAFF.

The V call is TRBV6-6, the J call TRBJ2-2; no clear D gene. The CDR3 totals 11 residues. Germline V gives CDR1 MNHNY, CDR2 SVGAGI (reference sequence). V was trimmed by 8 bases and J by 6 bases, leaving 7 bases between them. The CDR3 nucleotides are TGTGCCAGCTCCGCCGCCGGGGAGCTGTTTTTT. It codes for CASSAAGELFF.

In this sample, this clone turned up a few times. This chain uses TRBV7-2 with TRBJ1-1; no reliable D call. CDR3 length equals 13 residues. Trimming removed 9 bases from V and 0 bases from J, with 11 bases in between. Germline V CDR1 and CDR2: SGHTA, FQGNSA. The CDR3 nucleotides read TGTGCCAGTGCGTTTGGGGTGAACACTGAAGCTTTCTTT. This translates into CASAFGVNTEAFF.

In this sample, this clone turned up once. This chain uses TRBV6-1 with TRBJ2-5; D is uncertain. CDR1 and CDR2 from the germline V gene are MNHNS and SASEGT. Trimming shortened V by 3 bases and J by 2 bases, and 13 bases separated the two germline ends. There are 15 residues in the CDR3. CDR3 DNA sequence: TGTGCCAGCAGTGATGCAGCATTTCAACAAGAGACCCAGTACTTC. This encodes CASSDAAFQQETQYF.

The chain combines TRBV6-1 with TRBJ2-5; 10 nucleotides match TRBD2. Trimming cost V 0 bases and J 4 bases; bases outside gene matches: 5. This CDR3 is 16 amino acids long. The germline CDR1 and CDR2 sequences are MNHNS and SASEGT. The DNA of the CDR3 is TGTGCCAGCAGTGAAGCCAGCGGGGGGGGCGGAGAGACCCAGTACTTC. Its protein product is CASSEASGGGGETQYF.

This rearrangement joins TRBV7-9 to TRBJ2-4; D is unresolved. V was pared by 1 base and J by 0 bases, with 10 bases between. The CDR3 is made up of 16 amino acids. Germline V gene lookup returns CDR1 SEHNR and CDR2 FQNEAQ (reference sequence). CDR3 in amino acids: CASSLGSPLAKNIQYF. The CDR3 DNA reads TGTGCCAGCAGCTTAGGCAGCCCTCTAGCCAAAAACATTCAGTACTTC.

The chain has TRBV2 and TRBJ1-1, with a tentative D call TRBD1 (5 bases). Trimming left V 4 bases short and J 3 bases short, with 12 bases between. CDR3 length: 14 residues. Germline CDR1 reads SNHLY; CDR2 reads FYNNEI. CDR3 sequence: CASSVNGAHTEAFF. The CDR3 DNA sequence: TGTGCCAGCAGTGTTAACGGGGCGCACACTGAAGCTTTCTTT.

V and J are TRBV9 and TRBJ1-3, with 7 bases that match TRBD1. The CDR3 sequence is 16 residues long. CDR1 and CDR2 (germline): SGDLS, YYNGEE. V shed 3 bases, J shed 2 bases, and the junction held 8 bases outside the gene matches. CDR3 protein: CASSDEPRGTGNTIYF. The CDR3 coding sequence is TGTGCCAGCAGCGACGAGCCCAGGGGGACTGGAAACACCATATATTTT.

This clone showed up just once. This chain links TRBV7-9 with TRBJ2-7; 7 bases align to TRBD2. Germline lookup yields CDR1 SEHNR and CDR2 FQNEAQ (reference sequence). This CDR3 spans 14 amino acids. V lost 0 bases and J lost 6; bases outside the gene matches: 5. The CDR3 coding sequence is TGTGCCAGCAGCTTAGCGGGAGGGCCCGGCGAGCAGTACTTC. Its protein is CASSLAGGPGEQYF.

V is TRBV5-1 and J is TRBJ2-1; 8 bases map to TRBD2. From germline, CDR1 is SGHRS and CDR2 YFSETQ. The CDR3 has 14 residues. V trimming: 3 bases; J trimming: 7 bases; junction bases outside the gene matches: 6. This CDR3 reads CASSWSGGKNEQFF. CDR3 in DNA: TGCGCCAGCAGCTGGAGCGGGGGTAAGAATGAGCAGTTCTTC.

The gene calls are TRBV4-2 and TRBJ1-4; possibly TRBD1 for D (6 bases). V dropped 0 bases and J dropped 7 bases, with 9 bases sitting between them. This CDR3 is 14 amino acids long. Germline values: CDR1 LGHNA, CDR2 YNFKEQ. CDR3 amino acids: CASSQEQGSEKLFF. In DNA, the CDR3 is TGTGCCAGCAGCCAAGAGCAGGGGAGTGAAAAACTGTTTTTT.

The gene calls are TRBV25-1 and TRBJ2-5; 12 bases match TRBD1. Per germline, CDR1 MGHDK and CDR2 SYGVNS. The CDR3 spans 18 residues. V was pared by 6 bases and J by 4 bases, with 15 bases of the junction left unmatched. The CDR3 sequence is CASSPLLYRDRGRETQYF. In DNA form, the CDR3 reads TGTGCCAGCAGCCCGCTTCTTTACCGGGACAGGGGGCGAGAGACCCAGTACTTC.

V is TRBV7-2 and J is TRBJ2-1; maybe TRBD2 (6 bases). CDR1 is SGHTA, CDR2 FQGNSA, per germline. The V end lost 1 base, the J end lost 10 bases, and 14 bases lay between the germline ends. The CDR3 totals 14 residues. Here the CDR3 DNA reads TGTGCCAGCAGCTTAGTCCTGTGGGGAGGCGAGCAGTTCTTC. Amino acids: CASSLVLWGGEQFF. The full variable domain, rest sourced from reference TRBV7-2 and TRBJ2-1, is GAGVSQSPSNKVTEKGKDVELRCDPISGHTALYWYRQSLGQGLEFLIYFQGNSAPDKSGLPSDRFSAERTGGSVSTLTIQRTQQEDSAVYLCASSLVLWGGEQFFGPGTRLTVL.

The chain is built from TRBV29-1 and TRBJ2-5, with D perhaps TRBD2 (6 bases). V was shortened by 6 bases and J by 4 bases, with 9 bases between the two germline ends. The CDR3 spans 11 residues. Per the germline V gene, CDR1 is SQVTM and CDR2 is ANQGSEA. The chain's CDR3 is CSVRERETQYF. CDR3 in DNA: TGCAGCGTCCGGGAGCGAGAGACCCAGTACTTC. The full variable domain, completed using reference TRBV29-1 and TRBJ2-5, is SAVISQKPSRDICQRGTSLTIQCQVDSQVTMMFWYRQQPGQSLTLIATANQGSEATYESGFVIDKFPISRPNLTFSTLTVSNMSPEDSSIYLCSVRERETQYFGPGTRLLVL.

This sequence joins TRBV6-4 and TRBJ1-2, with 7 bases lining up with TRBD1. V lost 6 bases and J lost 12; bases outside the gene matches: 10. CDR1 is MRHNA and CDR2 is SNTAGT in the germline V gene. The CDR3 is 12 residues long. CDR3 protein: CASRAPQGRNTF. CDR3 nucleotide sequence: TGTGCCAGCAGAGCTCCACAGGGGCGGAACACCTTC.

This clone was seen only a few times. The chain is built from TRBV5-4 and TRBJ1-2, with 7 bases fitting TRBD1. Germline assignment: CDR1 SGHNT and CDR2 YYREEE (reference sequence). V gave up 4 bases and J gave up 6 bases; unmatched junction bases: 9. The CDR3 sequence is 14 residues long. CDR3 region: CASSRWQGEDGYTF. The CDR3 DNA is TGTGCCAGCAGCCGATGGCAGGGGGAGGATGGCTACACCTTC.

The chain couples TRBV2 to TRBJ2-7, with 11 bases lining up with TRBD2. Trimming took 4 bases from V and 4 from J; bases not matched to a gene: 6. The CDR3 runs 15 residues. Looked up from germline, CDR1 is SNHLY and CDR2 is FYNNEI. CDR3 in DNA: TGTGCCAGCAGTGGCCTAGCGGGAGGTTGGTACGAGCAGTACTTC. This translates into CASSGLAGGWYEQYF. Complete variable domain (other parts from reference TRBV2 and TRBJ2-7): EPEVTQTPSHQVTQMGQEVILRCVPISNHLYFYWYRQILGQKVEFLVSFYNNEISEKSEIFDDQFSVERPDGSNFTLKIRSTKLEDSAMYFCASSGLAGGWYEQYFGPGTRLTVT.

V is TRBV19 and J is TRBJ1-2; the match to TRBD1 covers 8 bases. The V gene's germline CDR1 is LNHDA and CDR2 SQIVND (reference sequence). After removal of 4 bases from V and 4 bases from J, the junction contained 11 bases not matched to a gene. The CDR3 covers 16 residues. The CDR3 sequence: CASSRSNRGNSYGYTF. The CDR3 region has the DNA TGTGCCAGTAGTAGGAGTAACAGGGGGAACAGCTATGGCTACACCTTC.

This sequence joins TRBV9 and TRBJ2-2; TRBD1 aligns across 7 bases. The CDR3 sequence is 16 residues long. Germline V gives CDR1 SGDLS, CDR2 YYNGEE. With V trimmed by 1 base and J by 3 bases, 6 bases remained unmatched. The CDR3 region has the DNA TGTGCCAGCAGCGTAAGGCAGGGGGTTTACACCGGGGAGCTGTTTTTT. Translating gives CASSVRQGVYTGELFF.

The V call is TRBV28, the J call TRBJ1-6; TRBD1 agrees at 7 bases. Germline CDR1 is MDHEN and CDR2 is SYDVKM. Trimming took 6 bases from V and 8 from J; bases not matched to a gene: 7. The CDR3 length is 14 residues. The CDR3 spells CASRPGQAYSPLHF. The CDR3 coding sequence is TGTGCCAGCAGGCCTGGACAGGCCTATTCACCCCTCCACTTT.

The J gene is TRBJ1-3, the V gene TRBV4-3; D is uncertain. This CDR3 is built from 16 residues. V was clipped by 0 bases and J by 2 bases, with 11 bases between them. Germline V gives CDR1 LGHNA, CDR2 YSLEER. The CDR3 nucleotides read TGCGCCAGCAGCCAAGAGACCAGGCGAACTGGAAACACCATATATTTT. It codes for CASSQETRRTGNTIYF.

The chain uses TRBV27 and TRBJ1-1, with 7 nucleotides matching TRBD1. In germline, CDR1 is MNHEY, CDR2 SMNVEV (reference sequence). The CDR3 length is 17 residues. With V trimmed by 3 bases and J by 1 base, 11 bases remained unmatched. This CDR3 reads CASSFAYSGTANTEAFF. The CDR3, as DNA: TGTGCCAGCAGTTTCGCTTACTCCGGGACAGCGAACACTGAAGCTTTCTTT.

The chain recombines TRBV9 with TRBJ2-5; possible D gene TRBD2, 6 bases. V lost 0 bases to trimming and J lost 7 bases, with 13 bases between them. CDR1 is SGDLS and CDR2 is YYNGEE in the germline V gene. CDR3 length: 14 amino acids. The CDR3 DNA reads TGTGCCAGCAGCGTAGCTACGGAGGGGAGGACCCAGTACTTC. Translating gives CASSVATEGRTQYF.